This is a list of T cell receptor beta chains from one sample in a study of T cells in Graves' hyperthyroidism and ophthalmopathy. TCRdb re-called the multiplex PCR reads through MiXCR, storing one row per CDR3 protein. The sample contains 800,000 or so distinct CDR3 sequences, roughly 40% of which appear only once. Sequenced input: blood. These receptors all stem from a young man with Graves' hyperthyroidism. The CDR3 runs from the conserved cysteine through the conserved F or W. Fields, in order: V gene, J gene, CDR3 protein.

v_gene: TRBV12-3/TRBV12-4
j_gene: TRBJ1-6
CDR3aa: CASSYQLQGNSPLHF

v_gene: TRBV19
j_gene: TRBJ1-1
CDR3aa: CASVFAGGGTEAFF

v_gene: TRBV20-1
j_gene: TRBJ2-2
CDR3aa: CSATGARAGELFF

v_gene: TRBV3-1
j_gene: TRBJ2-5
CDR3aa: CASSQPHVDRGLIETQYF

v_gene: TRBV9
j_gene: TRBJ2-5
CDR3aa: CASSVSQGMGETQYF

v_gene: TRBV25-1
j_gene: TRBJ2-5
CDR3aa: CATSPGQGVETQYF

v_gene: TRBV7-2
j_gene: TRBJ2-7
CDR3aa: CASSFRLLYEQYF

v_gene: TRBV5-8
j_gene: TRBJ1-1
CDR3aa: CASSFYSENTEAFF

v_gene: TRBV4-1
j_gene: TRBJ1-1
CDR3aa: CASSQAVANTEAFF

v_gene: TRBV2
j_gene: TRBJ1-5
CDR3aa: CASSPGPRANQPQHF

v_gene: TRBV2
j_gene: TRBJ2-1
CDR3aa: CASSDAGTLSYNEQFF

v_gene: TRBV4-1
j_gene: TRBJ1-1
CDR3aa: CASSQVPPGAEAFF

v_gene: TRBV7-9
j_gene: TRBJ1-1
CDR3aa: CASSSGVLNTEAFF

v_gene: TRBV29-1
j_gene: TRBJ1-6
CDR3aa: CSRFGNSPLHF

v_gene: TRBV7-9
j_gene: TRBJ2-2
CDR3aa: CASRRPEGTAGELFF

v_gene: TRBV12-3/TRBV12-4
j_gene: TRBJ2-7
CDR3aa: CASGLAGEYEQYF

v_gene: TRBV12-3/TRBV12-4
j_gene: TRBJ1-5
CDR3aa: CASSFATELQPQHF

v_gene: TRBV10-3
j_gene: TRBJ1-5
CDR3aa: CAIGQGGSNQPQHF

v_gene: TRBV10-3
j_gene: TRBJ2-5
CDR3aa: CAIKDTDQETQYF

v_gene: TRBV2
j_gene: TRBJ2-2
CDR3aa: CASIAGEEVGELFF

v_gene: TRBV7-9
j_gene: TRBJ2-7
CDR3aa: CASSIGTGYYEQYF

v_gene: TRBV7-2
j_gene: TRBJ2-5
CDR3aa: CASSLLGVETQYF

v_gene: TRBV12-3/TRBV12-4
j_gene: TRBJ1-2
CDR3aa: CASSSSGKNTF

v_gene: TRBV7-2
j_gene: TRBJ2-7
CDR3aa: CASSLSGSGGEQYF

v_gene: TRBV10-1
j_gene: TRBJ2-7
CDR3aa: CASSEVGLDEQYF

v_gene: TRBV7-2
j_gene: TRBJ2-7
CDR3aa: CASSLGASGTNYEQYF

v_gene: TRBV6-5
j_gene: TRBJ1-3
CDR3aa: CASRQDRGLGNTIYF

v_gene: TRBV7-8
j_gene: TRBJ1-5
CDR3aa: CASSSRTGSNQPQHF

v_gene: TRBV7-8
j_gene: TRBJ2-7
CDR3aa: CASSSWGEAGEQYF

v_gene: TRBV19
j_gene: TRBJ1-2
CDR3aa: CASSISTGGYGYTF

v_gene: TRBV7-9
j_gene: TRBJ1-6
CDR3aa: CASRGERAYNSPLHF

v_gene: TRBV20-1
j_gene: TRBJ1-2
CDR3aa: CSVPRDGYGYTF

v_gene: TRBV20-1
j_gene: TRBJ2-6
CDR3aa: CSAPGTGNTEAF

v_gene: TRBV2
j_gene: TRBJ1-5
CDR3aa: CASTLGQANQPQHF

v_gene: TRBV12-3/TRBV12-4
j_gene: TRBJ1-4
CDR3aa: CASSERDNLLEKLFF

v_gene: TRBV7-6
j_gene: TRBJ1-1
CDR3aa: CASTRGGVGATEAFF

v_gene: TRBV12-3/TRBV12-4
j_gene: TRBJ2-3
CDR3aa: CASSLDTSSTDTQYF

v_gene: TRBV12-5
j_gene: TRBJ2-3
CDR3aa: CASGQVDTQYF

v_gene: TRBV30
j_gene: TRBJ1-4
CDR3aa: CAWSGATNEKLFF

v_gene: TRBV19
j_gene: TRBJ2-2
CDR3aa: CASGRRTGELFF

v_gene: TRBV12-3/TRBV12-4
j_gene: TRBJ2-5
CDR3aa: CASRKVDRDGETQYF

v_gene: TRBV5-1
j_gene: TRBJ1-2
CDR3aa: CASSTGTGARGYTF

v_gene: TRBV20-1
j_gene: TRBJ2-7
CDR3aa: CSARDSTGRYEQYF

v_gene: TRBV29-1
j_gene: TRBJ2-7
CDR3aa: CSVLLATGEQYF

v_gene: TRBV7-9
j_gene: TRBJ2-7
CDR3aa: CASSGGSGRTYEQYF

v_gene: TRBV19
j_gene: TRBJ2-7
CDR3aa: CASSTAWAYEQYF

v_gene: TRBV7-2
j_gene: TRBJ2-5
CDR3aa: CASSLSGQGAETQYF

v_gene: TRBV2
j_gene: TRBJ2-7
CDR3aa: CASRLAGQNEQYF

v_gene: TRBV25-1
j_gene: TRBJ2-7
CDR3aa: CASSDPSRDPVGGQYF

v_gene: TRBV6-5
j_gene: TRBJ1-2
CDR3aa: CASSYGQADYGYTF

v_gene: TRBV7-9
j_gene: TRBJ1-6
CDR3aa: CASSLVQGESPLHF

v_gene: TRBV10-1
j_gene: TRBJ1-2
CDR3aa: CASSDREVGYTF

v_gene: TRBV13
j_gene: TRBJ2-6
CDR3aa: CASSKGTGAGANVLTF

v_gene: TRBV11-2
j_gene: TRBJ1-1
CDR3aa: CASSLWRGPKPGAFF

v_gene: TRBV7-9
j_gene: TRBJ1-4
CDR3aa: CASSKIGLSTNEKLFF